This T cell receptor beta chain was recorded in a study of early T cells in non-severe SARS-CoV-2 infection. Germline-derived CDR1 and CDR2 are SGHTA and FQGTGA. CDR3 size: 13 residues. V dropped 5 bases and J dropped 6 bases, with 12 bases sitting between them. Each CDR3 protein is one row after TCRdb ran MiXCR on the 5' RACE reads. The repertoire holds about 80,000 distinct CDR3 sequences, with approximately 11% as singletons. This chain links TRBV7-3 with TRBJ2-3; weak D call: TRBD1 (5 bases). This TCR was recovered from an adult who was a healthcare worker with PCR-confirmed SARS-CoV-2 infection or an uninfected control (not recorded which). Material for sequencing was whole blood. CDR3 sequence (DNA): TGTGCCAGCAGCCAAAACCAGGGTGATACGCAGTATTTT. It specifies CASSQNQGDTQYF. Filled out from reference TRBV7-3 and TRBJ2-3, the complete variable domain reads GAGVSQTPSNKVTEKGKYVELRCDPISGHTALYWYRQSLGQGPEFLIYFQGTGAADDSGLPNDRFFAVRPEGSVSTLKIQRTERGDSAVYLCASSQNQGDTQYFGPGTRLTVL.